This T cell receptor (beta chain) was documented in a study of vaccination effects on CD4 cells after COVID-19. About the study: Two doses of either BNT162b2 or mRNA-1273 were given to each participant.

Having been cultured for roughly 11 days, the cells underwent CD4+ T cell isolation. Repertoires were generated with immunoSEQ multiplex PCR, while TCRdb's copy carries only in-frame clones and drops some. This table has tens of thousands of clones, approximately 70% appearing once. V trimming: 3 bases; J trimming: 6 bases; junction bases outside the gene matches: 12. The CDR3 extends over 17 amino acids. CDR1 MGHRA and CDR2 YSYEKL come from the germline V gene. About this clone: Its cognate antigen is unknown.

The specimen was CD4+ T cells from PBMCs cultured without peptide, collected before COVID-19 vaccination. The genes are TRBV4-1 and TRBJ1-5; 9 nucleotides align to TRBD1. The receptor's source is a human donor who had a prior SARS-CoV-2 infection. CDR3 sequence (DNA): TGCGCCAGCAGCCAGGGACGGACAGGGGACTTTCGTCAGCCCCAGCATTTT. Translating gives CASSQGRTGDFRQPQHF.